The clone carrying this T cell receptor (beta chain) is a singleton in its sample. Its antigen is unknown. CDR1 and CDR2 (germline): MDHEN, SYDVKM. The germline V and J ends were trimmed by 6 bases and 5 bases, with 20 bases remaining between them. The CDR3 sequence is 16 residues long. Following autologous stem cell transplantation, relapse occurred in every patient, and exposure to brentuximab vedotin varied. Complete response, partial response or progressive disease was recorded as best response. Repertoires were generated with immunoSEQ multiplex PCR, while TCRdb's copy carries only in-frame clones and drops some. The sample carries 25,000 to 30,000 clones, approximately 70% recorded once. These data come from a study of PD-1 blockade in classical Hodgkin lymphoma. Study information: Each patient was given nivolumab 3 mg/kg through a vein every 2 weeks. Regarding the study as a whole: As was reported, newly diagnosed patients showed lower baseline TCR diversity than healthy donors did. Patients who responded completely had about the same baseline diversity as newly diagnosed patients.

This rearrangement joins TRBV28 to TRBJ1-5; D ambiguous. The source material was peripheral blood mononuclear cells (PBMCs), sampled before the second cycle of nivolumab. The clonotype originates from a human donor with classical Hodgkin lymphoma. The CDR3 DNA sequence: TGTGCCAGCAGGAGGGAGAGATTTTTGGGAGATCAGCCCCAGCATTTT. Residues: CASRRERFLGDQPQHF.